The 24 T cell receptor beta chains given below trace back to one sample, sequenced in a study of cytotoxic CD8 clonotypes in ibrutinib-treated CLL. Profiled with immunoSEQ multiplex PCR; TCRdb holds only in-frame clones, not every one. The sample has roughly 130,000 clones; approximately 81% are singletons. Sequences were derived from PBMCs, sampled after 12 months of ibrutinib treatment. Receptors originate from a human donor with chronic lymphocytic leukemia.

The rearrangement uses TRBV5-1 and TRBJ2-2; a weak D match, TRBD1 (6 bases). The CDR3 is made up of 14 amino acids. Trimming took 3 bases from V and 1 from J, leaving 7 bases between them. CDR1 is SGHRS and CDR2 is YFSETQ in the germline V gene. CDR3: CASSWGQNTGELFF. The CDR3 DNA sequence: TGCGCCAGCAGCTGGGGACAGAACACCGGGGAGCTGTTTTTT.

V and J are TRBV4-3 and TRBJ2-2; 12 bases are shared with TRBD2. The CDR3 runs 17 residues. V lost 1 base and J lost 5; bases outside the gene matches: 5. Germline V lookup: CDR1 LGHNA, CDR2 YSLEER. The CDR3 DNA reads as TGCGCCAGCAGCCAAGGACTAGCGGGAGAACGAACCGGGGAGCTGTTTTTT. It yields the protein CASSQGLAGERTGELFF.

The J gene is TRBJ1-2, the V gene TRBV5-1; the D is unclear. This CDR3 is 14 amino acids long. CDR1 and CDR2 (germline): SGHRS, YFSETQ. With 2 bases removed from V and 1 base from J, the gap between germline ends came to 9 bases. DNA for the CDR3: TGCGCCAGCAGCTTCGGCGGGGATAACTATGGCTACACCTTC. Its translation is CASSFGGDNYGYTF.

This rearrangement joins TRBV5-1 to TRBJ2-1, with D tentatively TRBD2 (5 bases). V was clipped by 0 bases and J by 9 bases, with 16 bases between them. CDR1 is SGHRS, CDR2 YFSETQ, per germline. The CDR3 is made up of 15 amino acids. The CDR3 sequence is CASSLAGEGWSEQFF. CDR3 bases: TGCGCCAGCAGCTTGGCCGGGGAAGGGTGGAGTGAGCAGTTCTTC.

This clone has just one count. The chain is built from TRBV30 and TRBJ2-1; tentatively, D is TRBD2 (5 bases). CDR3 length: 15 amino acids. CDR1 and CDR2 from the germline V gene are GTSNPN and SVGIG (reference sequence). V was pared by 6 bases and J by 0 bases, with 15 bases between. CDR3 sequence: CACPLRGSSYNEQFF. As DNA, the CDR3 is TGTGCCTGCCCCCTCCGAGGGAGCTCCTACAATGAGCAGTTCTTC.

As to this clone: In the same sample, other DNA sequences code for this CDR3. This rearrangement joins TRBV5-6 to TRBJ1-1; D uncertain. The CDR3 loop spans 13 amino acids. CDR1 is SGHDT, CDR2 YYEEEE, per germline. The V end lost 1 base, the J end lost 2 bases, and 6 bases lay between the germline ends. CDR3 sequence: CASSLTLNTEAFF. The CDR3 bases are TGTGCCAGCAGCTTGACTCTCAACACTGAAGCTTTCTTT.

The V and J genes are TRBV20-1 and TRBJ2-7, with D possibly being TRBD2 (5 bases). Germline-derived CDR1 and CDR2 are DFQATT and SNEGSKA (reference sequence). Trimming left V 3 bases short and J 5 bases short, with 8 bases between. The CDR3 totals 11 residues. The CDR3 bases are TGCAGTGCTAGCTCGCGGGACGAGCAGTACTTC. Translation: CSASSRDEQYF.

The chain couples TRBV18 to TRBJ2-7, with 9 bases matching TRBD1. J lost 5 bases, V lost 4 bases, and 3 bases had no gene match. The CDR3 is 13 amino acids. Per germline, CDR1 KGHSH and CDR2 LQKENI. Here the CDR3 DNA reads TGTGCCAGCTCACGCGGGGACAGGGACGAGCAGTACTTC. Translated, it gives CASSRGDRDEQYF.

The chain joins TRBV11-1 to TRBJ2-7; unclear D gene. The CDR3 runs to 13 residues. V lost 4 bases and J lost 4, with 11 bases in between. Germline CDR1 SGHAT, CDR2 FQDESV (reference sequence). The CDR3 DNA follows: TGTGCCAGCAGCTGGGCCACAAGGTACGAGCAGTACTTC. Its protein is CASSWATRYEQYF.

The chain is built from TRBV7-8 and TRBJ1-2; D is ambiguous. V was pared by 3 bases and J by 4 bases, with 9 bases between. Germline CDR1 SGHVS, CDR2 FQNEAQ. This CDR3 is 13 amino acids long. CDR3 bases: TGTGCCAGCAGCTTGGGGTTCAGCTATGGCTACACCTTC. Translated, it gives CASSLGFSYGYTF.

V usage is TRBV2 and J usage is TRBJ1-2; TRBD1 is a possible D gene (5 bases). The CDR3 is 13 amino acids. V lost 1 base and J lost 8, with 11 bases in between. The germline CDR1 and CDR2 sequences are SNHLY and FYNNEI. CDR3 loop: CASSEDGAGGYTF. The CDR3 DNA is TGTGCCAGCAGTGAAGATGGGGCAGGGGGCTACACCTTC. Drawing the rest from reference TRBV2 and TRBJ1-2, the complete variable domain is EPEVTQTPSHQVTQMGQEVILRCVPISNHLYFYWYRQILGQKVEFLVSFYNNEISEKSEIFDDQFSVERPDGSNFTLKIRSTKLEDSAMYFCASSEDGAGGYTFGSGTRLTVV.

The chain is built from TRBV5-1 and TRBJ2-3; D is perhaps TRBD1 (5 bases). CDR3 size: 13 residues. The V end lost 6 bases, the J end lost 5 bases, and 13 bases lay between the germline ends. Germline V lookup: CDR1 SGHRS, CDR2 YFSETQ. The CDR3 DNA sequence: TGCGCCAGCACGACCCAGGGTGGAGATACGCAGTATTTT. Translating it yields CASTTQGGDTQYF.

The chain combines TRBV11-3 with TRBJ2-3; a weak D match, TRBD1 (6 bases). V lost 0 bases and J 0 bases, leaving 10 bases between the germline ends. Germline lookup yields CDR1 SGHNT and CDR2 YENEEA. This CDR3 is built from 16 residues. CDR3 protein: CASSLDGGASTDTQYF. The CDR3 DNA is TGTGCCAGCAGCTTAGATGGGGGCGCCAGCACAGATACGCAGTATTTT.

The DNA of the CDR3 is TGTGCCAGCAGCGTAGCCCAAAACTATGGCTACACCTTC. Protein product: CASSVAQNYGYTF. This chain links TRBV9 with TRBJ1-2; no clear D. The CDR3 loop spans 13 amino acids. Germline V gene sequence: CDR1 SGDLS, CDR2 YYNGEE. Trimming pared 0 bases from V and 2 bases from J, leaving 5 bases between.

The chain is built from TRBV6-6 and TRBJ1-2; D is uncertain. V gave up 2 bases and J gave up 3 bases, with 7 bases separating them. The CDR3 is made up of 13 amino acids. The germline CDR1 and CDR2 sequences are MNHNY and SVGAGI (reference sequence). The CDR3 nucleotides are TGTGCCAGCAGTTACGTGGGTGACTATGGCTACACCTTC. Its translation: CASSYVGDYGYTF.

The chain employs TRBV7-2 and TRBJ2-3, with 10 bases that match TRBD2. V lost 1 base and J lost 3; bases outside the gene matches: 4. This CDR3 contains 16 residues. In germline, CDR1 is SGHTA, CDR2 FQGNSA. For the CDR3, the DNA is TGTGCCAGCAGCTTAGTAGTAGCGGGAGGAACAGATACGCAGTATTTT. It codes for CASSLVVAGGTDTQYF.

V gene TRBV5-4 combines with J gene TRBJ2-2; 10 nucleotides agree with TRBD1. This CDR3 is built from 16 residues. The germline gives CDR1 SGHNT, CDR2 YYREEE (reference sequence). After removal of 0 bases from V and 5 bases from J, the junction contained 4 bases not matched to a gene. CDR3 DNA: TGTGCCAGCAGCTTGGGACAGGGGGCAGATACCGGGGAGCTGTTTTTT. This gives the protein CASSLGQGADTGELFF. The whole variable domain, remainder taken from reference TRBV5-4 and TRBJ2-2, is ETGVTQSPTHLIKTRGQQVTLRCSSQSGHNTVSWYQQALGQGPQFIFQYYREEENGRGNFPPRFSGLQFPNYSSELNVNALELDDSALYLCASSLGQGADTGELFFGEGSRLTVL.

About this clone: The sample holds other DNA sequences that translate to the same CDR3. V gene TRBV18 combines with J gene TRBJ2-3; TRBD1 might be the D (5 bases). V was clipped by 2 bases and J by 4 bases, with 10 bases between them. Looked up from germline, CDR1 is KGHSH and CDR2 is LQKENI. This CDR3 is built from 14 residues. CDR3 bases: TGTGCCAGCTCACCATCGACAGACCCAGATACGCAGTATTTT. It specifies CASSPSTDPDTQYF.

The chain combines TRBV18 with TRBJ2-7; TRBD2 agrees at 7 bases. V shed 2 bases, J shed 3 bases, and the junction held 7 bases outside the gene matches. The CDR3 sequence is 15 residues long. Germline assignment: CDR1 KGHSH and CDR2 LQKENI. CDR3 nucleotides: TGTGCCAGCTCACCATACCGGGACTACTACTACGAGCAGTACTTC. It specifies CASSPYRDYYYEQYF.

V usage is TRBV11-2 and J usage is TRBJ1-5; TRBD1 matches 8 bases. Germline loops: CDR1 SGHAT, CDR2 FQNNGV. The CDR3 consists of 17 residues. After removal of 7 bases from V and 5 bases from J, the junction contained 16 bases not matched to a gene. The CDR3 loop reads CASIAARDRFSYQPQHF. The CDR3, as DNA: TGTGCCAGCATCGCTGCCCGGGACAGGTTCTCCTATCAGCCCCAGCATTTT.

The genes are TRBV5-4 and TRBJ2-7; D gene unclear. The CDR3 has 15 amino acids. Trimming shortened V by 0 bases and J by 2 bases, and 12 bases separated the two germline ends. Germline CDR1 SGHNT, CDR2 YYREEE (reference sequence). The CDR3 protein is CASSLDLGRTYEQYF. In DNA form, the CDR3 reads TGTGCCAGCAGCTTGGATTTAGGGCGCACCTACGAGCAGTACTTC.

V and J are TRBV18 and TRBJ1-5; no clear D. The CDR3 has 14 amino acids. In germline, CDR1 is KGHSH, CDR2 LQKENI. Trimming cost V 2 bases and J 3 bases, with 8 bases left between them. The CDR3 protein is CASSPIRDNQPQHF. CDR3 sequence (DNA): TGTGCCAGCTCACCAATAAGGGACAATCAGCCCCAGCATTTT.

This clone was seen only once. An end of the junction does not agree with germline; a read error may underlie this. The rearrangement uses TRBV7-6 and TRBJ2-6; no definite D call. Germline assignment: CDR1 SGHVS and CDR2 FNYEAQ. There are 18 residues in the CDR3. CDR3 protein: CASSGSSESHKSGQRPDF. For the CDR3, the DNA is TGTGCCAGCAGCGGGTCGAGTGAATCTCACAAGTCGGGCCAACGTCCTGACTTC.

The chain couples TRBV5-8 to TRBJ2-3; TRBD1 is a possible D gene (6 bases). The V gene lost 1 base and the J gene lost 1 base, with 16 bases spanning the gap. Per the germline V gene, CDR1 is SGHTS and CDR2 is YDEGEE. This CDR3 spans 17 amino acids. The DNA for the CDR3 is TGTGCCAGCAGCTTGTTGATTTTTAACAGGGGCACAGATACGCAGTATTTT. Protein sequence: CASSLLIFNRGTDTQYF. The complete variable domain, with remaining parts taken from reference TRBV5-8 and TRBJ2-3, reads EAGVTQSPTHLIKTRGQQATLRCSPISGHTSVYWYQQALGLGLQFLLWYDEGEERNRGNFPPRFSGRQFPNYSSELNVNALELEDSALYLCASSLLIFNRGTDTQYFGPGTRLTVL.